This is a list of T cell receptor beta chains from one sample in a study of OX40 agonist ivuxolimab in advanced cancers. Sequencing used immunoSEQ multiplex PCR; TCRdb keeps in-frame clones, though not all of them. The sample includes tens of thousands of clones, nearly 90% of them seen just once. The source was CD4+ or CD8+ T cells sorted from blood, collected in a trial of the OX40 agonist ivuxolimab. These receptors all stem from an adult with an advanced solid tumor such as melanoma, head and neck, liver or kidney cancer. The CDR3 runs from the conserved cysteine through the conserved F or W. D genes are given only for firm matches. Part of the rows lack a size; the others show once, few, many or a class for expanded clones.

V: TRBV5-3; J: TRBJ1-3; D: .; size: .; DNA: TGTGCCAGAAGCTGGCCAGGGGAAACAGGGCGTCTCTCTGGAAACACCATATATTTT; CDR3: CARSWPGETGRLSGNTIYF
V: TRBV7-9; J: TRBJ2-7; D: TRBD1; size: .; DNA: TGTGCCAGCAGCCCCGGACAGGGTGACGGTTACGAGCAGTACTTC; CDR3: CASSPGQGDGYEQYF
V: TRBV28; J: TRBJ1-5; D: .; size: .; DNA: TGTGCCAGCAGTGGGCCAGGGGCAGGGGAGCATCAGCCCCAGCATTTT; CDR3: CASSGPGAGEHQPQHF
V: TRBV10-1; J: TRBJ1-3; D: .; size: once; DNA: TGCGCCAGCAGTGAGTCCGGGGCGTTCTCTGGAAACACCATATATTTT; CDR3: CASSESGAFSGNTIYF
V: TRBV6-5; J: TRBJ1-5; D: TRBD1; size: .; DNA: TGTGCCAGTTCGACAGGGGGTGGGCAGCCCCAGCATTTT; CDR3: CASSTGGGQPQHF
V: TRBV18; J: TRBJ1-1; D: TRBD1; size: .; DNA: TGTGCCAGCTCACCACGACAGGGGAAGACTGAAGCTTTCTTT; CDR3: CASSPRQGKTEAFF
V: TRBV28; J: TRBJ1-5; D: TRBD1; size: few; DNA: TGTGCCAGCAGTCCTGGGACAGGCCGCAATCAGCCCCAGCATTTT; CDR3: CASSPGTGRNQPQHF
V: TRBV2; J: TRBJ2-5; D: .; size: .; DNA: TGTGCCAGCAGTGACAACCAAGAGACCCAGTACTTC; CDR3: CASSDNQETQYF
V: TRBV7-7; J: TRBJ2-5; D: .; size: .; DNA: TGTGCTAGCAGCTTGGATCGGGGGGAGACCCAGTACTTC; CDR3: CASSLDRGETQYF
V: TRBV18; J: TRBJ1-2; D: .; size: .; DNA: TGTGCCAGCTCACCACCCGGGACGGAGCTAAACTATGGCTACACCTTC; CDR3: CASSPPGTELNYGYTF
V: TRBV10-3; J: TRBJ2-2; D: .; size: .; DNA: TGTGCCATCAGTACCGCCAGGGGGGCCGGGGAGCTGTTTTTT; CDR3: CAISTARGAGELFF
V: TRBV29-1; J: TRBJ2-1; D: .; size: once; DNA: TGCAGCGCCGCGGGCAGCAGCAATGAGCAGTTCTTC; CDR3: CSAAGSSNEQFF
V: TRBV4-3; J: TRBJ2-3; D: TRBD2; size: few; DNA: TGCGCCAGCAGCCTACAGACTAGCGGGGTGTGGATGGAAGATACGCAGTATTTT; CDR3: CASSLQTSGVWMEDTQYF
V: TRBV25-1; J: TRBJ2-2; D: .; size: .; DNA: TGTGCCAGCAGTGAATGGGGGAACACCGGGGAGCTGTTTTTT; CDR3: CASSEWGNTGELFF
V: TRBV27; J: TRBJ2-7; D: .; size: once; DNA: TGTGCCAGCAGTTTCTCTAAGAACAGAGTGGCCTACGAGCAGTACTTC; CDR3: CASSFSKNRVAYEQYF
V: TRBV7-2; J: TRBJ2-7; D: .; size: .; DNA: TGTGCCAGCAGCCCCCTTCGGGGGTTCGGGAACGAGCAGTACTTC; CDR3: CASSPLRGFGNEQYF
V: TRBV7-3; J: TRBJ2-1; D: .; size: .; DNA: TGTGCCAGCAGCTCCCCTTCACGGGGCAATGAGCAGTTCTTC; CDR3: CASSSPSRGNEQFF
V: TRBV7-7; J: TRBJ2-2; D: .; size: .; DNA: TGTGCTAGCAGCCCCGTATCTGTCAGGAACACCGGGGAGCTGTTTTTT; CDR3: CASSPVSVRNTGELFF
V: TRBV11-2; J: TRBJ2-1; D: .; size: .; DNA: TGTGCCAGCAGCCCACTAAGGACAGCCAATGAGCAGTTCTTC; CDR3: CASSPLRTANEQFF
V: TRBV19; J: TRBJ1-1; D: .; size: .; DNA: TGTGCCAGTAGTATAGGGCCTCGGAACACTGAAGCTTTCTTT; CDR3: CASSIGPRNTEAFF
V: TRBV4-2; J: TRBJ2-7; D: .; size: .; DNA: TGTGCCAGCAGCCGGATTTCAGGTGGGCAAGGCGAGCAGTACTTC; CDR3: CASSRISGGQGEQYF
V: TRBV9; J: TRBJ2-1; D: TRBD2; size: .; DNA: TGTGCCAGCAGTGGGGGGACTAGCGGGGTTACCCTCCATGAGCAGTTCTTC; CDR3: CASSGGTSGVTLHEQFF
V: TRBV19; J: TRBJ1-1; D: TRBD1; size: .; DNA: TGTGCCAGTAGTCCAGACAGGGAGAGGACTGAAGCTTTCTTT; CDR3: CASSPDRERTEAFF
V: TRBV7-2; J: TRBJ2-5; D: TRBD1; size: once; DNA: TGTGCCAGCAGCTCGACAGGGCTTTCAGAGACCCAGTACTTC; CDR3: CASSSTGLSETQYF
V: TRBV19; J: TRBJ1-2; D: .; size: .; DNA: TGTGCCAGTAGTAGCACGGGACACCTCTATGGCTACACCTTC; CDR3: CASSSTGHLYGYTF
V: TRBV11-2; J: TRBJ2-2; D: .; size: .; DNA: TGTGCCAGCAGCGAAGTCCAGAACTATGCTACGAAGAGCACCGGGGAGCTGTTTTTT; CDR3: CASSEVQNYATKSTGELFF
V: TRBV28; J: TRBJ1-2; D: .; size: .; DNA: TGTGCCAGCAGTTCGGGACGGTCCAACTATGGCTACACCTTC; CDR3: CASSSGRSNYGYTF
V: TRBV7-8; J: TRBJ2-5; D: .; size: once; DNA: TGTGCCAGCAGCCCCCTGGACAAGGAGGAGACCCAGTACTTC; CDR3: CASSPLDKEETQYF
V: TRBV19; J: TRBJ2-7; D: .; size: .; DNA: TGTGCCAGTAGTATAGAGCAGGGACCCTACGAGCAGTACTTC; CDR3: CASSIEQGPYEQYF
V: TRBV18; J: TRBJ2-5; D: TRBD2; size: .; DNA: TGTGCCAGCTCACGAATGACTAGCGGGAGCGAAGAGACCCAGTACTTC; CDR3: CASSRMTSGSEETQYF
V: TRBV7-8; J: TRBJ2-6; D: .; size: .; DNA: TGTGCCAGCAGCTTAAACAGGGCTGGGGCCAACGTCCTGACTTTC; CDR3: CASSLNRAGANVLTF
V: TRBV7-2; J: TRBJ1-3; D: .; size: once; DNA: TGTGCCAGCAGCTTAGGGACCGGGGCTAACTCTGGAAACACCATATATTTT; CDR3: CASSLGTGANSGNTIYF
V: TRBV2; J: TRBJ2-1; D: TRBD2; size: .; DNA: TGTGCCAGCAACGGGAGACTAGCGAGCTCCTACAATGAGCAGTTCTTC; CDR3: CASNGRLASSYNEQFF
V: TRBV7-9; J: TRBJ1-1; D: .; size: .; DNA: TGTGCCAGCACCCGGTCGGGGTCGAACACTGAAGCTTTCTTT; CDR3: CASTRSGSNTEAFF
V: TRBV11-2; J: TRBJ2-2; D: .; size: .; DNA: TGTGCCAGCAGCTCCCTACAGGGTCGCGCCGGGGAGCTGTTTTTT; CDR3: CASSSLQGRAGELFF
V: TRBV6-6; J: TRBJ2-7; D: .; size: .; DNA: TGTGCCAGCAAACCTTCGACATCAACCTACGAGCAGTACTTC; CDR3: CASKPSTSTYEQYF
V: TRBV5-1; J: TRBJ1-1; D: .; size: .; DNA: TGCGCCAGCAGCTTACAGGCGAACACTGAAGCTTTCTTT; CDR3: CASSLQANTEAFF